This T cell receptor (beta chain) was observed in a study of identical twins. TCRdb re-analysed the 5' RACE reads in MiXCR, keeping a single row per CDR3 protein. The table has approximately 680,000 distinct CDR3 sequences, about 7% seen once. Whole-study findings and limits: Fewer insertions characterized abundant cord blood beta clonotypes, whereas memory repertoires showed none. Out-of-frame beta chain sequences displayed weaker excess sharing between twins.

Of note for this clonotype: Its antigen is not known.

This sample was also put to use in a study of yellow fever vaccine responses in identical twins. Per that study: Reportedly, the T cell response mounted by twins to vaccine seemed partly convergent, partly personalized.

Sequences were obtained from PBMCs. The sequence was obtained from a woman aged 18-35 years in good health.

The CDR3, as DNA: TGTGCCAGCAGTTTATCGGGACAGGGGGTCGCTAATGAAAAACTGTTTTTT. Amino acid sequence: CASSLSGQGVANEKLFF. The gene calls are TRBV27 and TRBJ1-4; 11 nucleotides match TRBD1. The length of the CDR3 is 17 residues. V lost 0 bases to trimming and J lost 3 bases; unmatched junction nucleotides: 3. CDR1 MNHEY and CDR2 SMNVEV come from the germline V gene (reference sequence).